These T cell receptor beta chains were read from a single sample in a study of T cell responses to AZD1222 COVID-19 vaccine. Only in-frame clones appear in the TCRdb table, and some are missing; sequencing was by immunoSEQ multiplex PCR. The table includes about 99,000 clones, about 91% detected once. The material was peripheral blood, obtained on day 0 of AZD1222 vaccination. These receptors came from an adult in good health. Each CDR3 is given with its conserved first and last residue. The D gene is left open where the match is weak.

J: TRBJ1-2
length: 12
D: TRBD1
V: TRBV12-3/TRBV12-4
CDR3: CASSGTGYGYTF
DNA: TGTGCCAGCAGTGGGACAGGTTATGGCTACACCTTC

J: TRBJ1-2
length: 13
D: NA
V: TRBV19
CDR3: CASSIIGGTGYTF
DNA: TGTGCCAGTAGTATTATCGGGGGCACTGGCTACACCTTC

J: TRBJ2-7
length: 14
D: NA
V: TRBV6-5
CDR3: CASKPRDTTYEQYF
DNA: TGTGCCAGCAAGCCCCGGGACACCACCTACGAGCAGTACTTC

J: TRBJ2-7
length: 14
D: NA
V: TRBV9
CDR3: CASSPSPEGYEQYF
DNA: TGTGCCAGCAGCCCCTCACCGGAGGGGTACGAGCAGTACTTC

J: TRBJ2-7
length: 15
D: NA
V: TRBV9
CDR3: CASSQDSQSFYEQYF
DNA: TGTGCCAGCAGCCAGGACTCCCAATCTTTCTACGAGCAGTACTTC

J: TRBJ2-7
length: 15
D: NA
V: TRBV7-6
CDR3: CASSLVESSPREQYF
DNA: TGTGCCAGCAGCTTAGTGGAGTCATCCCCTAGGGAGCAGTACTTC

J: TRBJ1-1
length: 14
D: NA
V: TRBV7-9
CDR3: CASRPTDFNTEAFF
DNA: TGTGCCAGCAGACCGACAGACTTTAACACTGAAGCTTTCTTT

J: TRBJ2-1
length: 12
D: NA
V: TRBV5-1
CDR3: CASSLSGNEQFF
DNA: TGCGCCAGCAGCTTGAGTGGCAACGAGCAGTTCTTC

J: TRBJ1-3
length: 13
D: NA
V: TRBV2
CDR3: CASRIESGNTIYF
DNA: TGTGCCAGCAGAATCGAGTCTGGAAACACCATATATTTT

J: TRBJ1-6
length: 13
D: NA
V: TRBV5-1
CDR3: CASSGGGDSPLHF
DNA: TGCGCCAGCAGTGGGGGGGGCGACTCACCCCTCCACTTT

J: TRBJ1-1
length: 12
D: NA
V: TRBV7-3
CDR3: CASSSDSGEAFF
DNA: TGTGCCAGCAGCTCGGACAGCGGTGAAGCTTTCTTT

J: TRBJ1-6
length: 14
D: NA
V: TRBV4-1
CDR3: CASSQGADNSPLHF
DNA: TGCGCCAGCAGCCAAGGGGCAGATAATTCACCCCTCCACTTT